Shown below are 23 T cell receptor beta chains from a single sample sequenced in a study of shared clonotypes between healthy human individuals. Data came from immunoSEQ multiplex PCR; TCRdb stores just in-frame clones and leaves some out. Among 950,000 to 1,100,000 clones, approximately 76% were seen once, and the ten largest hold roughly 1.4%. Sequences were obtained from memory CD4+ T cells sorted from blood. Noted subset: CD45RA-negative fraction. The receptors were gathered from a man younger than 35 in good health.

The gene calls are TRBV18 and TRBJ2-2; TRBD2 matches at 10 bases. The V segment lost 2 bases and the J segment 7 bases; nucleotides outside the gene matches: 10. Germline CDR1 is KGHSH and CDR2 is LQKENI. The CDR3 extends over 17 amino acids. The DNA for the CDR3 is TGTGCCAGCTCACCAGCTTGGGCTAGCGGGAGTGACGGGGAGCTGTTTTTT. Amino acids: CASSPAWASGSDGELFF.

The chain employs TRBV5-6 and TRBJ2-1; D uncertain. CDR3 length: 11 amino acids. V was pared by 3 bases and J by 7 bases, with 5 bases between. Looked up from germline, CDR1 is SGHDT and CDR2 is YYEEEE. The CDR3 DNA is TGTGCCAGCAGCTGGCGGAATGAGCAGTTCTTC. Its translation is CASSWRNEQFF.

In its sample, this clone was seen a few times. The V call is TRBV9, the J call TRBJ2-1, with a weak D call TRBD2 (6 bases). The germline V gene encodes CDR1 SGDLS and CDR2 YYNGEE. V shed 0 bases and J shed 5 bases, with 27 bases lying between them. The CDR3 totals 20 residues. CDR3 sequence reads: CASSVEGGGAVGVRNNEQFF. For the CDR3, the DNA is TGTGCCAGCAGCGTAGAAGGAGGAGGGGCGGTGGGGGTGCGGAACAATGAGCAGTTCTTC.

V gene TRBV7-2 combines with J gene TRBJ2-7; D is undetermined. Germline CDR1 reads SGHTA; CDR2 reads FQGNSA. The CDR3 is 14 amino acids. Deletions cut 1 base from V and 0 bases from J, with 7 bases between. This CDR3 reads CASSLEFSSYEQYF. For the CDR3, the DNA is TGTGCCAGCAGCTTAGAGTTTAGCTCCTACGAGCAGTACTTC.

A remark on this clone: Other DNA sequences in the same sample also yield this CDR3. The chain combines TRBV30 with TRBJ1-3; D is uncertain. Germline V gene data show CDR1 as GTSNPN and CDR2 as SVGIG (reference sequence). The CDR3 is made up of 13 amino acids. Deletions cut 1 base from V and 0 bases from J, with 4 bases between. This CDR3 is CAWSGISGNTIYF. Written as DNA, the CDR3 is TGTGCCTGGAGTGGGATCTCTGGAAACACCATATATTTT.

The chain couples TRBV2 to TRBJ2-7; 11 bases agree with TRBD1. With 7 bases clipped from V and 6 bases from J, the junction kept 8 bases outside the gene matches. Germline lookup yields CDR1 SNHLY and CDR2 FYNNEI. This CDR3 region has 14 residues. CDR3 region: CASTRDRGLGEQYF. CDR3 coding DNA: TGTGCCAGCACCCGGGACAGGGGGTTGGGCGAGCAGTACTTC.

A single count supports this clone. V usage is TRBV6-6 and J usage is TRBJ2-7; TRBD1 or TRBD2 may be the D gene (5 bases each). Germline CDR1 and CDR2: MNHNY and SVGAGI (reference sequence). Between the trimmed V and J ends, which lost 8 bases and 1 base, there was a span of 9 bases. This CDR3 region has 12 residues. CDR3 DNA sequence: TGTGCCAGCTCCGGGGCGTCCTACGAGCAGTACTTC. Its translation is CASSGASYEQYF.

The rearrangement links TRBV6-5 to TRBJ1-5, with 7 bases matching TRBD1. CDR1 is MNHEY, CDR2 SVGAGI, per germline. This CDR3 contains 15 residues. V lost 6 bases, J lost 2 bases, and 7 bases stayed unmatched. This CDR3 reads CASRRGQVGNQPQHF. In DNA, the CDR3 is TGTGCCAGCAGGCGCGGACAGGTGGGCAATCAGCCCCAGCATTTT.

Note on this clone: A far larger clone is only one base removed, so a read error is likely. DNA for the CDR3: TGTGCCAGCAGCCGAGGTTTGAACACTGAAGCTTTCTTT. Translated: CASSRGLNTEAFF. The chain is built from TRBV14 and TRBJ1-1; D is ambiguous. Per the germline V gene, CDR1 is SGHDN and CDR2 is FVKESK. V lost 4 bases and J 0 bases, leaving 6 bases between the germline ends. The CDR3 length is 13 residues.

The rearrangement uses TRBV7-2 and TRBJ2-3; 10 positions agree with TRBD2. This CDR3 comprises 15 residues. Germline CDR1 reads SGHTA; CDR2 reads FQGNSA. The V gene end was trimmed by 3 bases and the J gene end by 5 bases; junction bases not matched to a gene: 5. The CDR3 sequence: CASSLSASGRDTQYF. In nucleotides, the CDR3 is TGTGCCAGCAGCTTGTCGGCTAGCGGGAGAGATACGCAGTATTTT.

As to this clone: Other DNA sequences within the sample encode an identical CDR3. CDR3 bases: TGTGCCAGCAGCTCCGGACAGTCCTACAATGAGCAGTTCTTC. This sequence encodes CASSSGQSYNEQFF. The chain joins TRBV7-2 to TRBJ2-1; D may be TRBD1 (6 bases). The CDR3 length is 14 residues. V was shortened by 4 bases and J by 1 base, with 8 bases between the two germline ends. Per germline, CDR1 SGHTA and CDR2 FQGNSA.

The chain couples TRBV6-5 to TRBJ2-7, with 7 bases identical to TRBD1. The germline V gene has CDR1 MNHEY and CDR2 SVGAGI. CDR3 length equals 15 residues. With 2 bases clipped from V and 2 bases from J, the junction kept 6 bases outside the gene matches. CDR3 in DNA: TGTGCCAGCAGTTACACAGGGGAAAGAACCTACGAGCAGTACTTC. It codes for CASSYTGERTYEQYF.

The V gene is TRBV5-1, the J gene TRBJ1-6; tentatively, D is TRBD1 (6 bases). The CDR3 length is 15 residues. Germline V CDR1 and CDR2: SGHRS, YFSETQ. The V end lost 5 bases, the J end lost 8 bases, and 17 bases lay between the germline ends. The CDR3 reads CASRLDWGAYSPLHF. DNA of the CDR3: TGCGCCAGCAGACTTGACTGGGGGGCCTATTCACCCCTCCACTTT.

The V and J genes are TRBV6-1 and TRBJ2-3; no clear D gene. Trimming removed 4 bases at V and 0 bases at J, with 14 bases between. Germline V gene sequence: CDR1 MNHNS, CDR2 SASEGT. The CDR3 is 16 residues long. The DNA for the CDR3 is TGTGCCAGCAGTGGCGAACGTATACCTAGCACAGATACGCAGTATTTT. It encodes CASSGERIPSTDTQYF.

This chain connects TRBV5-1 to TRBJ2-5; 10 nucleotides line up with TRBD1. The V gene's germline CDR1 is SGHRS and CDR2 YFSETQ. The trim removed 4 bases at V and 5 bases at J, leaving 5 bases unmatched. The CDR3 is 14 residues long. The DNA for the CDR3 is TGCGCCAGCAGCGCGGGACAGGGGTTCGAGACCCAGTACTTC. Translation: CASSAGQGFETQYF.

DNA of the CDR3: TGCGCCAGCAGCGCGGTAGCGGGTGAGCCCTACAATGAGCAGTTCTTC. It encodes CASSAVAGEPYNEQFF. The chain recombines TRBV5-1 with TRBJ2-1, with 7 bases fitting TRBD2. CDR1 and CDR2 (germline): SGHRS, YFSETQ. The trim removed 4 bases at V and 2 bases at J, leaving 9 bases unmatched. This CDR3 comprises 16 residues.

This clone was picked up a small number of times. Additional DNA sequences in this sample encode the identical CDR3. J is TRBJ2-7 and V is TRBV6-6; 9 bases match TRBD1. The CDR3 is 15 residues long. The V segment lost 0 bases and the J segment 0 bases; nucleotides outside the gene matches: 0. The germline gives CDR1 MNHNY, CDR2 SVGAGI (reference sequence). CDR3 DNA: TGTGCCAGCAGTTACTCGACAGGGGGCTCCTACGAGCAGTACTTC. Residues: CASSYSTGGSYEQYF.

Comment on this clone: Distinct nucleotide sequences in the sample also encode this CDR3. The chain carries TRBV19 and TRBJ2-3, with 11 bases fitting TRBD2. Per the germline V gene, CDR1 is LNHDA and CDR2 is SQIVND (reference sequence). The junction had 3 bases not matched to a gene; V was cut back by 5 bases and J by 2 bases. There are 15 residues in the CDR3. In DNA, the CDR3 is TGTGCCAGTAGTCCGACTAGCGGGACCACAGATACGCAGTATTTT. Amino acid sequence: CASSPTSGTTDTQYF.

The V gene is TRBV9, the J gene TRBJ2-3; no firm D call. V was trimmed by 4 bases and J by 1 base, leaving 13 bases between them. The CDR3 is 15 amino acids. The germline V gene has CDR1 SGDLS and CDR2 YYNGEE. CDR3 sequence reads: CASSTHGPGTDTQYF. The CDR3 bases are TGTGCCAGCAGCACCCATGGACCCGGCACAGATACGCAGTATTTT.

The rearrangement uses TRBV6-4 and TRBJ2-3; 7 bases align to TRBD1. With V trimmed by 6 bases and J by 2 bases, 5 bases remained unmatched. Germline CDR1 MRHNA, CDR2 SNTAGT. This CDR3 contains 14 residues. This CDR3 reads CASSRDRATDTQYF. CDR3 DNA: TGTGCCAGCAGCCGGGACAGAGCCACAGATACGCAGTATTTT.

This chain joins TRBV5-8 and TRBJ2-1; 8 bases map to TRBD2. CDR1 is SGHTS, CDR2 YDEGEE, per germline. V gave up 4 bases and J gave up 5 bases; unmatched junction bases: 14. The CDR3 is 17 amino acids. The CDR3 is CASSHTVSTSANNEQFF. As DNA, the CDR3 is TGTGCCAGCAGCCATACAGTCTCGACTAGCGCTAACAATGAGCAGTTCTTC.

This chain uses TRBV14 with TRBJ1-2; D not resolved. The V gene lost 1 base and the J gene lost 4 bases, with 7 bases spanning the gap. The germline CDR1 and CDR2 sequences are SGHDN and FVKESK. The CDR3 consists of 13 residues. The CDR3 DNA is TGTGCCAGCAGCCAAGCTGAAGGCTATGGCTACACCTTC. Encoded protein: CASSQAEGYGYTF.

V gene TRBV19 combines with J gene TRBJ1-5; D unresolved. Germline V CDR1 and CDR2: LNHDA, SQIVND (reference sequence). Trimming took off 2 bases at V and 2 bases at J, with 10 bases between the two ends. CDR3 length: 15 residues. The CDR3: CASSITAGGNQPQHF. The CDR3 DNA is TGTGCCAGTAGTATAACGGCAGGAGGCAATCAGCCCCAGCATTTT.